These T cell receptor beta chains were read from a single sample in a study of shared clonotypes between healthy human individuals. Data came from immunoSEQ multiplex PCR; TCRdb stores just in-frame clones and leaves some out. The sample includes 950,000 to 1,300,000 clones, under 80% of them seen just once. Sequencing input: memory CD4+ T cells sorted from blood. The receptors originated from a young man in good health. The CDR3 runs from the conserved cysteine through the conserved F or W. A D gene is named only where the DNA matches it firmly. Only some rows state a clone size, as once, few, many or a class for expanded clones.

j_call	clone_size	d_call	v_call	cdr3_aa	cdr3_nt
TRBJ2-1	-	TRBD1	TRBV9	CASSTRQGAHNEQFF	TGTGCCAGCAGCACACGACAGGGTGCACACAATGAGCAGTTCTTC
TRBJ2-5	-	TRBD1	TRBV30	CAWTRRDRGRQTQYF	TGTGCCTGGACCCGTCGGGACAGGGGCCGGCAGACCCAGTACTTC
TRBJ2-7	-	-	TRBV5-4	CASSLKPRGYEQYF	TGTGCCAGCAGCTTGAAACCAAGAGGCTACGAGCAGTACTTC
TRBJ1-1	-	-	TRBV28	CASSRVFAFF	TGTGCCAGCAGCAGGGTATTCGCTTTCTTT
TRBJ1-1	-	-	TRBV27	CASSFRPENTEAFF	TGTGCCAGCAGTTTCCGGCCCGAGAACACTGAAGCTTTCTTT
TRBJ2-5	-	TRBD1	TRBV30	CACQGVETQYF	TGTGCCTGCCAGGGGGTAGAGACCCAGTACTTC
TRBJ2-1	-	TRBD2	TRBV14	CASSPLAGAYYNEQFF	TGTGCCAGCAGCCCCTTAGCGGGGGCCTACTACAATGAGCAGTTCTTC
TRBJ1-4	-	-	TRBV25-1	CASSPPLATNEKLFF	TGTGCCAGCAGTCCCCCCCTCGCAACTAATGAAAAACTGTTTTTT
TRBJ1-6	-	-	TRBV25-1	CASSELQKPDSPLHF	TGTGCCAGCAGTGAATTACAAAAACCGGATTCACCCCTCCACTTT
TRBJ2-7	few	-	TRBV5-1	CASSLTDEQYF	TGCGCCAGCAGCTTGACAGACGAGCAGTACTTC
TRBJ2-2	-	-	TRBV5-4	CASSLDTRVNGELFF	TGTGCCAGCAGCTTGGATACAAGGGTGAACGGGGAGCTGTTTTTT
TRBJ2-5	-	TRBD2	TRBV2	CASSLAGGYQETQYF	TGTGCCAGCAGCCTAGCGGGGGGGTACCAAGAGACCCAGTACTTC
TRBJ2-3	-	-	TRBV27	CASSLRGGATDTQYF	TGTGCCAGCAGTTTGAGGGGTGGGGCCACAGATACGCAGTATTTT
TRBJ2-3	-	-	TRBV7-8	CASSFLFTDTQYF	TGTGCCAGCAGCTTCCTTTTCACAGATACGCAGTATTTT
TRBJ1-1	few	-	TRBV28	CASSFSSFPAAFF	TGTGCCAGCAGTTTCTCGTCCTTTCCGGCAGCTTTCTTT
TRBJ2-7	-	-	TRBV10-3	CAIRGTSPAEQYF	TGTGCCATCAGGGGGACAAGCCCGGCTGAGCAGTACTTC
TRBJ2-1	-	-	TRBV19	CASSITSGPPYNEQFF	TGTGCCAGTAGTATTACGAGCGGGCCCCCCTACAATGAGCAGTTCTTC
TRBJ2-1	once	-	TRBV9	CASSREGRDANEQFF	TGTGCCAGCAGCAGAGAGGGTCGGGATGCGAATGAGCAGTTCTTC
TRBJ2-2	-	-	TRBV10-3	CAISEDRIGELFF	TGTGCCATCAGTGAGGATAGAATCGGGGAGCTGTTTTTT
TRBJ1-2	-	-	TRBV7-2	CASSLGSGGRRGYTF	TGTGCCAGCAGCTTAGGATCTGGGGGGCGTCGAGGCTACACCTTC
TRBJ1-1	many	TRBD1	TRBV2	CASSADRGNTEAFF	TGTGCCAGCAGTGCTGACAGGGGGAACACTGAAGCTTTCTTT
TRBJ1-3	-	-	TRBV7-2	CASSLAGGLDGNTIYF	TGTGCCAGCAGCTTAGCAGGGGGGCTCGATGGAAACACCATATATTTT
TRBJ2-5	-	-	TRBV2	CASSKEETQYF	TGTGCCAGCAGCAAAGAAGAGACCCAGTACTTC
TRBJ2-7	-	-	TRBV6-1	CASSERVGEQYF	TGTGCCAGCAGTGAACGAGTCGGGGAGCAGTACTTC
TRBJ1-4	-	TRBD1	TRBV19	CASSFRDRENINEKLFF	TGTGCCAGTAGTTTCCGGGACAGGGAGAACATAAATGAAAAACTGTTTTTT
TRBJ1-6	-	TRBD1	TRBV11-2	CASSSQGVYSPLHF	TGTGCCAGCAGCTCGCAGGGGGTTTATTCACCCCTCCACTTT
TRBJ2-3	once	-	TRBV10-3	CAITNGLRVGDTQYF	TGTGCCATCACAAATGGGCTGCGGGTAGGAGATACGCAGTATTTT
TRBJ2-3	-	-	TRBV6-1	CASSPRVGTDTQYF	TGTGCCAGCAGTCCCAGGGTCGGGACAGATACGCAGTATTTT
TRBJ2-7	-	-	TRBV18	CASSPTTNEQYF	TGTGCCAGCTCACCCACAACCAACGAGCAGTACTTC
TRBJ1-2	once	-	TRBV28	CASSFGAAYGYTF	TGTGCCAGCAGTTTCGGTGCGGCCTATGGCTACACCTTC
TRBJ2-7	once	-	TRBV6-6	CASTGGFTYEQYF	TGTGCCAGCACTGGAGGGTTCACCTACGAGCAGTACTTC
TRBJ2-1	-	TRBD2	TRBV30	CAWTSGGAGEQFF	TGTGCCTGGACTAGCGGGGGGGCCGGAGAGCAGTTCTTC
TRBJ1-1	-	-	TRBV19	CASSPRTVNTEAFF	TGTGCCAGTAGTCCAAGGACGGTGAACACTGAAGCTTTCTTT
TRBJ2-7	-	TRBD1	TRBV7-9	CASSLDRGHEQYF	TGTGCCAGCAGCCTAGACAGGGGACACGAGCAGTACTTC
TRBJ1-1	-	-	TRBV5-1	CASSPEVSGNTEAFF	TGCGCCAGCAGCCCTGAGGTTTCAGGGAACACTGAAGCTTTCTTT
TRBJ2-3	-	TRBD2	TRBV5-1	CASSSGLAGVRTDTQYF	TGCGCCAGCAGCTCGGGACTAGCGGGAGTCAGGACAGATACGCAGTATTTT
TRBJ1-2	many	-	TRBV27	CASSPDPFPAGNYGYTF	TGTGCCAGCAGTCCGGACCCCTTCCCGGCCGGGAACTATGGCTACACCTTC
TRBJ2-7	-	-	TRBV6-1	CASSSTGPSSYEQYF	TGTGCCAGCAGTTCGACAGGCCCGAGCTCCTACGAGCAGTACTTC
TRBJ1-5	-	-	TRBV15	CATSSPRGGQPQHF	TGTGCCACCAGCAGTCCGAGGGGTGGTCAGCCCCAGCATTTT
TRBJ1-2	-	-	TRBV28	CASSPETRGGYGYTF	TGTGCCAGCAGTCCCGAGACCAGGGGAGGCTATGGCTACACCTTC
TRBJ2-7	few	-	TRBV5-8	CASSGWAGGHEQYF	TGTGCCAGCAGCGGCTGGGCGGGTGGCCACGAGCAGTACTTC
TRBJ2-5	-	TRBD2	TRBV5-1	CASSRSTSGGKETQYF	TGCGCCAGCAGTCGAAGTACTAGCGGGGGGAAAGAGACCCAGTACTTC
TRBJ1-1	few	-	TRBV19	CASSIPQNTEAFF	TGTGCCAGTAGTATTCCCCAGAACACTGAAGCTTTCTTT
TRBJ1-5	-	-	TRBV5-6	CASSFSDVVGQPQHF	TGTGCCAGCAGCTTTTCGGACGTTGTCGGGCAGCCCCAGCATTTT
TRBJ1-5	-	-	TRBV2	CASGLDSGSNQPQHF	TGTGCCAGTGGATTGGACAGCGGTAGCAATCAGCCCCAGCATTTT
TRBJ2-5	-	-	TRBV5-1	CASSFTRSRETQYF	TGCGCCAGCAGTTTTACGAGGTCTAGGGAGACCCAGTACTTC
TRBJ2-7	once	TRBD2	TRBV5-5	CASSLAGTTYEQYF	TGTGCCAGCAGCTTGGCCGGGACTACCTACGAGCAGTACTTC
TRBJ2-7	-	-	TRBV6-1	CATEGRSTYEQYF	TGTGCCACAGAGGGACGGTCAACCTACGAGCAGTACTTC
TRBJ1-2	few	-	TRBV6-1	CASSEINYGYTF	TGTGCCAGCAGTGAGATCAACTATGGCTACACCTTC
TRBJ2-2	-	-	TRBV5-1	CASSLDPATGELFF	TGCGCCAGCAGCTTGGACCCAGCCACCGGGGAGCTGTTTTTT
TRBJ2-1	few	-	TRBV2	CASSGQDNEQFF	TGTGCCAGCAGTGGACAGGACAATGAGCAGTTCTTC